This is a list of T cell receptor beta chains from one sample in a study of T cells in Graves' hyperthyroidism and ophthalmopathy. TCRdb re-derived calls from the multiplex PCR reads in MiXCR, one entry per CDR3 protein. The sample has hundreds of thousands of distinct CDR3 sequences; about 45% are singletons. The sequenced material came from peripheral blood or thyroid tissue (not recorded which). The receptors were gathered from a woman between 18 and 29 years old with Graves' hyperthyroidism. Each CDR3 is given without its conserved first and last residue. The order of the fields is CDR3 protein, V gene, J gene.

ATSDPQSGHSTDTQY	TRBV24-1	TRBJ2-3
ASSSGQYSNQPQH	TRBV7-9	TRBJ1-5
SVLPGQSTNEKLF	TRBV29-1	TRBJ1-4
ASSPLSGRALH	TRBV7-9	TRBJ1-6
ARPPQGQGAENGYT	TRBV7-3	TRBJ1-2
ASSFPAVLNTEAF	TRBV28	TRBJ1-1
ATSQQGSSIEKLF	TRBV24-1	TRBJ1-4
ASLPDRAQETQY	TRBV2	TRBJ2-5
ASSSRTGEEKLF	TRBV2	TRBJ1-4
ASSLLREDTEAF	TRBV7-6	TRBJ1-1
ASSWDRGVYGYT	TRBV5-4	TRBJ1-2
ASSQHPGLAGKETQY	TRBV11-2	TRBJ2-5
ASSPRATGELF	TRBV7-6	TRBJ2-2
SARPGQATSSNYGYT	TRBV20-1	TRBJ1-2
ASSLGQGMIGEKLF	TRBV2	TRBJ1-4
SARGGGLSVSNEQY	TRBV20-1	TRBJ2-7
SLVLQDYGYT	TRBV29-1	TRBJ1-2
ASSGLNTGELF	TRBV7-9	TRBJ2-2
ATSRDRGGLGGYT	TRBV15	TRBJ1-2
SASGQLDSPLH	TRBV20-1	TRBJ1-6
ASSLYSVGGQGARTEAF	TRBV7-2	TRBJ1-1
SAGTGSMSGGYT	TRBV29-1	TRBJ1-2
ATSDWTSREQY	TRBV24-1	TRBJ2-7
SARVLGIAYGYT	TRBV20-1	TRBJ1-2